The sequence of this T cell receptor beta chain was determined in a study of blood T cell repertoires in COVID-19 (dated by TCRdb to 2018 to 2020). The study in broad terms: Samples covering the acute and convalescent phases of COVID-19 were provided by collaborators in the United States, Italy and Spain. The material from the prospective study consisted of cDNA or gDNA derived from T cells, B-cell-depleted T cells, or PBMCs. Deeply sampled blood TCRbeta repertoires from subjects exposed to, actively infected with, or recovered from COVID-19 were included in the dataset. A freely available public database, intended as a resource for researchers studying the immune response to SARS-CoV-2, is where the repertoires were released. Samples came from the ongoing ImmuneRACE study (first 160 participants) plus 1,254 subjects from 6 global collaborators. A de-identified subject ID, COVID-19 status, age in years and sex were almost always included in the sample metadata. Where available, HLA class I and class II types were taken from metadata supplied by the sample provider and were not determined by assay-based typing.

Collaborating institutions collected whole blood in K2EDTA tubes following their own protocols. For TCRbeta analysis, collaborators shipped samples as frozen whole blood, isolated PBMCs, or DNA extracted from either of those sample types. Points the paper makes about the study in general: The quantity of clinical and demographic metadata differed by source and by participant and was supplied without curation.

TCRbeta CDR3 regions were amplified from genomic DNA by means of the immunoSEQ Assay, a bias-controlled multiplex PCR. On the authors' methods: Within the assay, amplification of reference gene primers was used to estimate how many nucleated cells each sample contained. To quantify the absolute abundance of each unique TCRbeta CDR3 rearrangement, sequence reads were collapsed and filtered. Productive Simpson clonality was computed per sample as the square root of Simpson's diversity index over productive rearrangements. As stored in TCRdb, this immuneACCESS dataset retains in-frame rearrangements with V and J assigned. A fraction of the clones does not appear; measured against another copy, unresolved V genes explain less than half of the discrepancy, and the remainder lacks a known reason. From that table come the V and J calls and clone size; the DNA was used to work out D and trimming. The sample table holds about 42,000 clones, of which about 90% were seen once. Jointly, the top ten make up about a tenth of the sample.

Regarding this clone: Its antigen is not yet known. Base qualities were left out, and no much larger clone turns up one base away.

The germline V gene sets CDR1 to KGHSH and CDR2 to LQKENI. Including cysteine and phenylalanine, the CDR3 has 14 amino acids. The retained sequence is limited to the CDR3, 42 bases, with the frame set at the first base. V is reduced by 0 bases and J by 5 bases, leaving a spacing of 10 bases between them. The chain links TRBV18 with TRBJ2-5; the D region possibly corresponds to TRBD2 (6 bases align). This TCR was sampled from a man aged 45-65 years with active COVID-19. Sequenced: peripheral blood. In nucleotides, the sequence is TGTGCCAGCTCACCACCTGGACTAAGGGAGACCCAGTACTTC. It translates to CASSPPGLRETQYF.